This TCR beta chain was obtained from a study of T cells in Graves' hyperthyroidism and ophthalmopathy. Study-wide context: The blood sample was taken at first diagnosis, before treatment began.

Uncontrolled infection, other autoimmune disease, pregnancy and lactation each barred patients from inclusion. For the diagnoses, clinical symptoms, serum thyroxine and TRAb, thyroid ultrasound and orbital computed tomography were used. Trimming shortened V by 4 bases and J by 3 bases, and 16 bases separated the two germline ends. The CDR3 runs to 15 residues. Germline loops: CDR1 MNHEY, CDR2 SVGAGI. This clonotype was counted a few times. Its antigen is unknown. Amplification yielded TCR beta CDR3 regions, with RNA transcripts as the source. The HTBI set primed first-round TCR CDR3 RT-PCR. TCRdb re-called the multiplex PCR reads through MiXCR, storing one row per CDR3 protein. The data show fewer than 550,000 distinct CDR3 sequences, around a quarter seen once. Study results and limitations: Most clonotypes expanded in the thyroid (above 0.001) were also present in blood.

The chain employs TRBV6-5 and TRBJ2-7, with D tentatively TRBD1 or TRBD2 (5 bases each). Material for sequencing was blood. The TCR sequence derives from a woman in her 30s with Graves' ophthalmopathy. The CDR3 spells CASSSRWGLRYEQYF. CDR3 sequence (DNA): TGTGCCAGCAGTTCCCGATGGGGGTTACGCTACGAGCAGTACTTC.